This TCR beta chain appears in the sequencing data of a study of control samples from healthy donors and cancer patients. The repertoire was sequenced with immunoSEQ multiplex PCR; TCRdb's copy has only in-frame clones and lacks some. The table lists 120,000 to 150,000 clones, under 95% of them singletons. The CDR3 is made up of 11 amino acids. Trimming pared 4 bases from V and 6 bases from J, leaving 7 bases between. Looked up from germline, CDR1 is SGHNT and CDR2 is YYREEE (reference sequence). The chain uses TRBV5-4 and TRBJ1-1; the D is unclear. Sequenced material: blood. The TCR originated in a man younger than 35 in good health. CDR3 DNA: TGTGCCAGCAGCGGGTGGGCTGAAGCTTTCTTT. Translating it yields CASSGWAEAFF.